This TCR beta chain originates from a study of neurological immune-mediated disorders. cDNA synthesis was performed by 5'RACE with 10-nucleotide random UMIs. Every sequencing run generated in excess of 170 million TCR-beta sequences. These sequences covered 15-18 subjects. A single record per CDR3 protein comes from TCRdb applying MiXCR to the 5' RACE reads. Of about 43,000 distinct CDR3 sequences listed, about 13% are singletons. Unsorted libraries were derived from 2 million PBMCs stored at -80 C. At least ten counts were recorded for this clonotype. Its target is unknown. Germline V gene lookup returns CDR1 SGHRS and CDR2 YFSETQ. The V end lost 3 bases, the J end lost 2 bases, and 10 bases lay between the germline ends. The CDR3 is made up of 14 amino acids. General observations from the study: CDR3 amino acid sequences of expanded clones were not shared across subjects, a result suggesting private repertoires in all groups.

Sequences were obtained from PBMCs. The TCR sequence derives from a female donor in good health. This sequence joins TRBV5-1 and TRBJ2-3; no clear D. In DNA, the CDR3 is TGCGCCAGCAGCTCCCGGGTGGACACAGATACGCAGTATTTT. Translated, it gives CASSSRVDTDTQYF. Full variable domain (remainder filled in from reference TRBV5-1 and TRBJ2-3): KAGVTQTPRYLIKTRGQQVTLSCSPISGHRSVSWYQQTPGQGLQFLFEYFSETQRNKGNFPGRFSGRQFSNSRSEMNVSTLELGDSALYLCASSSRVDTDTQYFGPGTRLTVL.